Following are 5 T cell receptor beta chains from one sample sequenced in a study of beta chain features in type 1 diabetes. Expressed TCRB transcripts got sequenced, as all isolated RNA was reverse transcribed. TCRdb keeps only in-frame clones here, not all; method: immunoSEQ multiplex PCR. Of around 400,000 clones in the sample, roughly 16% are singletons; the top ten hold 0.019%. What was sequenced was naive CD4+ T cells from blood. These receptors all stem from a woman aged 18-29 years in good health.

The chain recombines TRBV4-3 with TRBJ2-1; 12 bases fit TRBD2. V was clipped by 3 bases and J by 4 bases; unmatched bases: 7. CDR3 size: 17 residues. Germline V gene data show CDR1 as LGHNA and CDR2 as YSLEER. The CDR3 bases are TGCGCCAGCAGCCACCTTGGGACTAGCGGGCCTTACAATGAGCAGTTCTTC. Protein product: CASSHLGTSGPYNEQFF.

V and J are TRBV28 and TRBJ2-5, with 9 bases that match TRBD2. The CDR3 has 16 amino acids. V was pared by 7 bases and J by 0 bases, with 9 bases of the junction left unmatched. Germline V gene sequence: CDR1 MDHEN, CDR2 SYDVKM. CDR3 sequence: CASTLGVAGDQETQYF. The CDR3 region has the DNA TGTGCCAGCACCCTCGGGGTAGCGGGGGACCAAGAGACCCAGTACTTC.

This clone showed up just a few times. The chain combines TRBV29-1 with TRBJ1-2; D remains ambiguous. The ends were cut back, 7 bases at V and 6 bases at J, with 12 bases in the middle. This CDR3 is built from 11 residues. Germline V gene data show CDR1 as SQVTM and CDR2 as ANQGSEA. This CDR3 reads CSAGWGDGYTF. The CDR3 DNA follows: TGCAGCGCCGGGTGGGGAGATGGCTACACCTTC.

The chain employs TRBV7-9 and TRBJ1-1; possible D gene TRBD1, 6 bases. The V gene's germline CDR1 is SEHNR and CDR2 FQNEAQ (reference sequence). The V gene lost 3 bases and the J gene lost 5 bases, with 13 bases spanning the gap. The CDR3 has 14 residues. This CDR3 reads CASSFRGGRTEAFF. The CDR3, as DNA: TGTGCCAGCAGCTTCCGGGGGGGGCGGACTGAAGCTTTCTTT.

This clone was counted a few times. The rearrangement links TRBV2 to TRBJ2-1; perhaps TRBD1 as D (6 bases). Trimming shortened V by 2 bases and J by 4 bases, and 18 bases separated the two germline ends. Per the germline V gene, CDR1 is SNHLY and CDR2 is FYNNEI. The CDR3 contains 17 residues. The CDR3 nucleotides are TGTGCCAGCAGTGAAAGACTCCGAACAGGGAGTTACAATGAGCAGTTCTTC. This encodes CASSERLRTGSYNEQFF.